A single sample gave rise to the 27 T cell receptor beta chains below, sequenced in a study of blood T cell repertoires in COVID-19. Produced via immunoSEQ multiplex PCR; TCRdb's table is partial and in-frame only. The table includes hundreds of thousands of clones, roughly 80% detected once. Sequencing was done on a sample of peripheral blood. Every receptor here comes from a woman aged 45-60 years who had recovered from COVID-19.

The chain couples TRBV3-1 (or the pseudogene TRBV3-2) to TRBJ2-7; perhaps TRBD2 as D (5 bases). This CDR3 is 13 amino acids long. Germline V lookup: CDR1 LGHDT, CDR2 YNNKEL (reference sequence). Trimming pared 4 bases from V and 3 bases from J, leaving 10 bases between. For the CDR3, the DNA is TGTGCCAGCAGCCCGGCGGGTTACTACGAGCAGTACTTC. This gives the protein CASSPAGYYEQYF.

The chain is built from TRBV6-1 and TRBJ1-3; 9 bases are shared with TRBD1. CDR1 MNHNS and CDR2 SASEGT come from the germline V gene. The length of the CDR3 is 17 residues. V gave up 2 bases and J gave up 1 base; unmatched junction bases: 6. The CDR3 bases are TGTGCCAGCAGTGAACTGGACAGGGGATTGTCTGGAAACACCATATATTTT. It yields the protein CASSELDRGLSGNTIYF.

V gene TRBV16 combines with J gene TRBJ1-2, with 8 bases fitting TRBD1. V lost 1 base and J lost 4; bases outside the gene matches: 8. CDR1 and CDR2 from the germline V gene are KGHSY and FQNENV. The CDR3 is made up of 16 amino acids. The CDR3 region is CASSQYEGTGSYGYTF. CDR3 coding DNA: TGTGCCAGCAGCCAATATGAAGGGACAGGTTCCTATGGCTACACCTTC.

The rearrangement uses TRBV6-5 and TRBJ1-5; D unresolved. V was shortened by 4 bases and J by 6 bases, with 7 bases between the two germline ends. CDR1 is MNHEY and CDR2 is SVGAGI in the germline V gene. The CDR3 is made up of 12 amino acids. CDR3 in amino acids: CASSSLGQPQHF. CDR3 sequence (DNA): TGTGCCAGCAGTTCACTAGGTCAGCCCCAGCATTTT.

The chain employs TRBV6-5 and TRBJ1-2; 8 bases fit TRBD1. CDR1 MNHEY and CDR2 SVGAGI come from the germline V gene. There are 14 residues in the CDR3. Trimming took 6 bases from V and 4 from J; bases not matched to a gene: 7. CDR3 DNA: TGTGCCAGCAGAAGACAGGGGAGCATCTATGGCTACACCTTC. Encoded protein: CASRRQGSIYGYTF.

The chain couples TRBV27 to TRBJ2-5; TRBD1 matches 8 bases. This CDR3 has 16 amino acids. The germline CDR1 and CDR2 sequences are MNHEY and SMNVEV (reference sequence). With V trimmed by 3 bases and J by 5 bases, 11 bases remained unmatched. The CDR3 nucleotides read TGTGCCAGCAGTTTTACTCCAACAGGGGGTAGGGAGACCCAGTACTTC. It codes for CASSFTPTGGRETQYF.

The chain is built from TRBV6-2 or TRBV6-3 and TRBJ2-5; TRBD1 agrees at 8 bases. The V segment lost 6 bases and the J segment 5 bases; nucleotides outside the gene matches: 8. This CDR3 has 14 residues. Germline CDR1 MNHEY, CDR2 SVGEGT. CDR3 in DNA: TGTGCCAGCAGCCACGGACAGGGCGGCGAGACCCAGTACTTC. Translation gives CASSHGQGGETQYF.

The chain is built from TRBV5-6 and TRBJ2-7; TRBD2 might be the D (7 bases). CDR3 length: 16 residues. Deletions cut 1 base from V and 4 bases from J, with 18 bases between. Germline assignment: CDR1 SGHDT and CDR2 YYEEEE. The CDR3 spells CASSLWAGASIYEQYF. The CDR3 DNA reads as TGTGCCAGCAGCTTGTGGGCGGGGGCCAGCATTTACGAGCAGTACTTC.

The rearrangement links TRBV7-2 to TRBJ2-1, with 11 bases aligning to TRBD2. Germline lookup yields CDR1 SGHTA and CDR2 FQGNSA. The CDR3 runs to 16 residues. V was pared by 3 bases and J by 5 bases, with 6 bases of the junction left unmatched. Written as DNA, the CDR3 is TGTGCCAGCAGCTTGGGGGGGACTAGCGGAAACAATGAGCAGTTCTTC. Its translation: CASSLGGTSGNNEQFF.

The rearrangement links TRBV12-3 or TRBV12-4 to TRBJ2-4; D might be TRBD2 (5 bases). This CDR3 spans 13 amino acids. Trimming took 3 bases from V and 6 from J, leaving 9 bases between them. CDR3 nucleotides: TGTGCCAGCAGTTTTATAGGGAGAAACATTCAGTACTTC. Translation gives CASSFIGRNIQYF.

The chain links TRBV27 to TRBJ1-2; D call uncertain. The CDR3 covers 14 residues. Germline-derived CDR1 and CDR2 are MNHEY and SMNVEV (reference sequence). V was pared by 6 bases and J by 1 base, with 12 bases between. CDR3 in DNA: TGTGCCAGCAGCGACACCCAGGATAACTATGGCTACACCTTC. Encoded protein: CASSDTQDNYGYTF.

J is TRBJ1-5 and V is TRBV15, with D unresolved. With 4 bases removed from V and 7 bases from J, the gap between germline ends came to 14 bases. Germline V CDR1 and CDR2: LNHNV, YYDKDF (reference sequence). The CDR3 runs 14 residues. For the CDR3, the DNA is TGTGCCACCAGCAACCCTCCAGGAATCCAGCCCCAGCATTTT. It codes for CATSNPPGIQPQHF.

This clone was counted at least ten times. The J gene is TRBJ1-2, the V gene TRBV30; 12 nucleotides agree with TRBD1. The germline gives CDR1 GTSNPN, CDR2 SVGIG (reference sequence). The CDR3 is made up of 15 amino acids. The V and J ends lost 5 bases and 1 base, in that order; junction bases with no gene match: 5. The CDR3, as DNA: TGTGCCTGGGCCGGGACAGGGGGCTTTAACTATGGCTACACCTTC. It translates to CAWAGTGGFNYGYTF.

J is TRBJ1-2 and V is TRBV5-1; 7 bases align to TRBD1. The CDR3 consists of 13 residues. Germline lookup yields CDR1 SGHRS and CDR2 YFSETQ. V shed 0 bases, J shed 8 bases, and the junction held 4 bases outside the gene matches. CDR3 in amino acids: CASSLVQGRGYTF. The CDR3 nucleotides are TGCGCCAGCAGCTTGGTACAGGGGAGAGGCTACACCTTC.

Only one count was recorded for this clone. The chain couples TRBV5-6 to TRBJ1-5, with D unclear. Trimming took off 0 bases at V and 6 bases at J, with 4 bases between the two ends. The CDR3 is 12 amino acids. Per the germline V gene, CDR1 is SGHDT and CDR2 is YYEEEE. The chain's CDR3 is CASSLGSQPQHF. Here the CDR3 DNA reads TGTGCCAGCAGCTTGGGGAGTCAGCCCCAGCATTTT.

The J gene is TRBJ2-2, the V gene TRBV7-8; D is perhaps TRBD1 (6 bases). With 5 bases removed from V and 5 bases from J, the gap between germline ends came to 15 bases. CDR1 is SGHVS and CDR2 is FQNEAQ in the germline V gene. There are 15 residues in the CDR3. CDR3 nucleotide sequence: TGTGCCAGCAGCGGCCGACTACAGGGAACCGGGGAGCTGTTTTTT. It encodes CASSGRLQGTGELFF.

The table lists this clone with a count of one. The J gene is TRBJ2-2, the V gene TRBV6-5; 7 nucleotides align to TRBD2. From germline, CDR1 is MNHEY and CDR2 SVGAGI. The V segment lost 0 bases and the J segment 1 base; nucleotides outside the gene matches: 2. The CDR3 is 16 amino acids. The CDR3 sequence: CASSYSPSGNTGELFF. In nucleotides, the CDR3 is TGTGCCAGCAGTTACTCCCCTAGCGGGAACACCGGGGAGCTGTTTTTT.

This rearrangement joins TRBV5-1 to TRBJ1-4; 7 nucleotides agree with TRBD1. The V and J ends lost 2 bases and 8 bases, in that order; junction bases with no gene match: 12. The CDR3 totals 16 residues. Germline V gives CDR1 SGHRS, CDR2 YFSETQ. The DNA of the CDR3 is TGCGCCAGCAGCTTCCAAATTGGGACAGTCGACGAAAAACTGTTTTTT. Translation: CASSFQIGTVDEKLFF.

This clone was found a few times. The chain is built from TRBV6-2 or TRBV6-3 and TRBJ2-7, with TRBD1 matching over 7 bases. Germline V gene sequence: CDR1 MNHEY, CDR2 SVGEGT. This CDR3 comprises 15 residues. After removal of 6 bases from V and 4 bases from J, the junction contained 12 bases not matched to a gene. The CDR3, as DNA: TGTGCCAGCAGCCCAGAAGGAGAGGGGGCGTACGAGCAGTACTTC. It yields the protein CASSPEGEGAYEQYF.

V and J are TRBV3-1 (or the pseudogene TRBV3-2) and TRBJ1-1, with D tentatively TRBD1 (6 bases). This CDR3 is 16 amino acids long. The V and J ends lost 2 bases and 7 bases respectively, with 20 bases between them. Germline CDR1 LGHDT, CDR2 YNNKEL (reference sequence). In DNA form, the CDR3 reads TGTGCCAGCAGCCAACGAGACAGGCCTCGAGAGGGTGAAGCTTTCTTT. Protein: CASSQRDRPREGEAFF.

With respect to this clone: The sample has other DNA sequences that encode this CDR3 too. The chain recombines TRBV5-1 with TRBJ2-5; TRBD2 matches 7 bases. Germline values: CDR1 SGHRS, CDR2 YFSETQ. This CDR3 is built from 13 residues. With V trimmed by 0 bases and J by 4 bases, 0 bases remained unmatched. Written as DNA, the CDR3 is TGCGCCAGCAGCTTGGCGGGAGGAGAGACCCAGTACTTC. Translated: CASSLAGGETQYF.

The CDR3 DNA is TGTGCCAGCTCACCCAGTAATGCGGGTTATCTGTTCTTC. Amino acids: CASSPSNAGYLFF. The chain couples TRBV18 to TRBJ2-1, with TRBD2 as a possible D gene (5 bases). The CDR3 totals 13 residues. Per the germline V gene, CDR1 is KGHSH and CDR2 is LQKENI. The V end was cut by 3 bases, the J end by 15 bases, with 18 bases between.

The chain is built from TRBV6-6 and TRBJ2-1; D not certain. V was trimmed by 5 bases and J by 8 bases, leaving 10 bases between them. CDR3 length: 12 residues. The germline V gene encodes CDR1 MNHNY and CDR2 SVGAGI (reference sequence). CDR3 loop: CASSTSVDEQFF. In DNA form, the CDR3 reads TGTGCCAGCAGTACCAGTGTGGATGAGCAGTTCTTC.

This clone showed up just a few times. The V call is TRBV6-5, the J call TRBJ1-1; possible D gene TRBD1, 6 bases. The CDR3 is 13 amino acids. V lost 6 bases to trimming and J lost 2 bases, with 10 bases between them. Germline CDR1 is MNHEY and CDR2 is SVGAGI. The DNA for the CDR3 is TGTGCCAGCAGAAGGGGGGGAAACACTGAAGCTTTCTTT. The encoded protein is CASRRGGNTEAFF.

The rearrangement uses TRBV7-2 and TRBJ1-5; possibly TRBD1 for D (5 bases). CDR3 length equals 15 residues. The V gene lost 1 base and the J gene lost 5 bases, with 12 bases spanning the gap. Germline V gene lookup returns CDR1 SGHTA and CDR2 FQGNSA. CDR3 nucleotides: TGTGCCAGCAGCTTAGAAGTAGGGGTTTATCAGCCCCAGCATTTT. Its translation: CASSLEVGVYQPQHF.

The CDR3 loop reads CASSQDLGGSYNEQFF. CDR3 coding DNA: TGTGCCAGCAGCCAAGATCTGGGCGGGAGCTACAATGAGCAGTTCTTC. The chain has TRBV3-1 (or the pseudogene TRBV3-2) and TRBJ2-1; TRBD2 matches 7 bases. CDR3 length equals 16 residues. Germline V gene data show CDR1 as LGHDT and CDR2 as YNNKEL (reference sequence). With 0 bases clipped from V and 3 bases from J, the junction kept 5 bases outside the gene matches.

The chain uses TRBV15 and TRBJ1-2; possibly TRBD1 for D (6 bases). Trimming took 0 bases from V and 4 from J, leaving 9 bases between them. Germline loops: CDR1 LNHNV, CDR2 YYDKDF (reference sequence). The CDR3 is 14 amino acids. CDR3 sequence: CATSRDIGGYGYTF. The CDR3 DNA reads as TGTGCCACCAGCAGAGATATAGGGGGCTATGGCTACACCTTC.